This T cell receptor (beta chain) was captured in a study of shared clonotypes between healthy human individuals. Notes on the study in general: Across subsets, estimated richness was generally greater for naive than for memory populations. Incomplete sequencing of sorted subsets was indicated by rarefaction despite large depth.

In the authors' workflow: ImmunoSEQ junction-only sequences lacked quality scores, so their filtering differed. TCRdb's table, derived via immunoSEQ multiplex PCR, lists solely in-frame clones and lacks some. V and J calls and clone size follow that table, whereas D and trimming were derived from the DNA. In the table there are around 690,000 clones, about 90% of which are singletons. CD8 memory pooled CD45RO+ cells and CCR7-negative CD45RA+ TemRA cells. As regards this clone: Its antigen is still unknown.

V was trimmed by 5 bases and J by 8 bases, leaving 21 bases between them. Germline loops: CDR1 MDHEN, CDR2 SYDVKM. The CDR3 is 15 residues long. This TCR came from a man aged 18 to 30 in good health. Some clones in this sample may be carry-over from other donors' samples. Sequenced sample: memory CD8+ T cells from PBMCs. This sample's subset: CD45RO+ cells pooled with CCR7-negative TemRA cells. The chain recombines TRBV28 with TRBJ1-2; D is perhaps TRBD1 (6 bases). CDR3 coding DNA: TGTGCCAGCAGTCCAGACCCTCGGGGGCAAGGGGGCTACACCTTC. This encodes CASSPDPRGQGGYTF.